This is a list of T cell receptor beta chains from one sample in a study of T-cell memory formation after mild COVID-19. TCRdb reprocessed the 5' RACE reads with MiXCR, giving one entry per CDR3 protein. In the table there are approximately 390,000 distinct CDR3 sequences, about 15% of which are singletons. The sample taken for sequencing was PBMCs or a T cell subset sorted from them (not recorded which). All receptors derive from a man between 18 and 35 years old who had mild COVID-19 (a few samples of this study predate the infection). Cell type and time point are not known. CDR3s include the opening cysteine and the closing phenylalanine or tryptophan. The D gene is left open where the match is weak. Rows give clone size only sometimes, using once, few, many, or a class for an expanded clone.

TRBV5-1	TRBD1	.	TRBJ1-1	CASSQNRQGNTEAFF	TGCGCCAGCAGCCAAAATCGACAGGGGAACACTGAAGCTTTCTTT
TRBV6-4	.	.	TRBJ1-2	CARGGNYGYTF	TGTGCCAGGGGGGGGAACTATGGCTACACCTTC
TRBV7-9	.	.	TRBJ2-3	CASSSRTSYTDTQYF	TGTGCCAGCAGCTCAAGGACGTCCTACACAGATACGCAGTATTTT
TRBV5-6	.	few	TRBJ2-1	CASRTLGNEQFF	TGTGCCAGCAGGACCCTCGGCAATGAGCAGTTCTTC
TRBV9	.	.	TRBJ2-5	CASSASGYQETQYF	TGTGCCAGCAGCGCTAGTGGGTACCAAGAGACCCAGTACTTC
TRBV18	.	once	TRBJ1-2	CASSPGDVYGYTF	TGTGCCAGCTCACCAGGCGACGTCTATGGCTACACCTTC
TRBV7-9	.	few	TRBJ1-2	CASSLGMDYYGYTF	TGTGCCAGCAGCTTAGGGATGGATTACTATGGCTACACCTTC
TRBV12-3/TRBV12-4	TRBD1	few	TRBJ1-1	CASSATGTTEAFF	TGTGCCAGCAGTGCGACAGGGACCACTGAAGCTTTCTTT
TRBV5-6	.	.	TRBJ2-1	CASSYPAGSEQFF	TGTGCCAGCAGCTACCCGGCGGGGTCTGAGCAGTTCTTC
TRBV7-2	.	.	TRBJ1-2	CASSLGITNYGYTF	TGTGCCAGCAGCTTAGGGATTACTAACTATGGCTACACCTTC
TRBV6-5	.	.	TRBJ2-3	CASSYGTLRGTQYF	TGTGCCAGCAGTTACGGGACGCTGAGGGGTACGCAGTATTTT
TRBV29-1	.	few	TRBJ2-5	CSVQGPTAGETQYF	TGCAGCGTTCAGGGGCCCACCGCCGGAGAGACCCAGTACTTC
TRBV12-3/TRBV12-4	.	.	TRBJ2-7	CASRTSNSYEQYF	TGTGCCAGTCGTACATCTAACTCCTACGAGCAGTACTTC
TRBV29-1	.	.	TRBJ2-5	CSVEGSEETQYF	TGCAGCGTTGAAGGCAGCGAAGAGACCCAGTACTTC
TRBV7-2	.	.	TRBJ1-6	CASRDVRTGNSPLHF	TGTGCCAGCAGGGATGTGAGGACGGGAAATTCACCCCTCCACTTT
TRBV4-1	.	many	TRBJ2-3	CASSQETHPSTDTQYF	TGCGCCAGCAGCCAAGAGACTCACCCTAGCACAGATACGCAGTATTTT
TRBV12-3/TRBV12-4	.	few	TRBJ1-5	CASGPAAQPQHF	TGTGCCAGCGGTCCCGCCGCTCAGCCCCAGCATTTT
TRBV3-1	.	many	TRBJ1-1	CASSPLVGTEAFF	TGTGCCAGCAGCCCTTTGGTTGGCACTGAAGCTTTCTTT
TRBV7-2	TRBD1	.	TRBJ1-2	CASSLATGASYGYTF	TGTGCCAGCAGCTTAGCGACAGGGGCCAGCTATGGCTACACCTTC
TRBV7-2	.	many	TRBJ2-1	CASSLDTAPYNEQFF	TGTGCCAGCAGCTTAGACACTGCCCCCTACAATGAGCAGTTCTTC
TRBV5-1	.	.	TRBJ2-5	CASSLDRAGQTQYF	TGCGCCAGCAGCTTGGACAGGGCCGGGCAGACCCAGTACTTC
TRBV19	.	.	TRBJ1-1	CASSIGPGEGTEAFF	TGTGCCAGTAGTATAGGCCCCGGGGAGGGGACTGAAGCTTTCTTT
TRBV6-5	TRBD1	many	TRBJ1-1	CASSYSAGGQGTEAFF	TGTGCCAGCAGTTACTCGGCAGGGGGCCAGGGAACTGAAGCTTTCTTT
TRBV11-3	.	.	TRBJ2-2	CASSFGAGQGITGELFF	TGTGCCAGCAGCTTTGGGGCGGGCCAGGGGATCACCGGGGAGCTGTTTTTT
TRBV3-1	.	.	TRBJ1-2	CASSRTGGDHGYTF	TGTGCCAGCAGCCGTACGGGGGGTGATCATGGCTACACCTTC
TRBV6-5	TRBD2	.	TRBJ2-1	CASSFGLAGAGYEQFF	TGTGCCAGCAGTTTCGGACTAGCGGGGGCCGGGTATGAGCAGTTCTTC
TRBV6-1	.	.	TRBJ1-1	CASSDMGGNTEAFF	TGTGCCAGCAGTGACATGGGAGGCAACACTGAAGCTTTCTTT